A selection of T cell receptor beta chains follows, all from one sample in a study of T cells after yellow fever vaccination. MiXCR was run by TCRdb on the 5' RACE reads, yielding one entry per CDR3 protein. Of more than 200,000 distinct CDR3 sequences listed, approximately 3.5% are singletons. This specimen consisted of PBMCs, obtained 15 days after the yellow fever booster vaccination. The receptors shown here come from a man in his late teens or twenties who received the YFV17D yellow fever vaccine. Both conserved end residues are part of each CDR3. D genes are given only for firm matches. Only part of the rows carry a size: once, few, many, or a class if the clone is expanded.

j_call clone_size d_call v_call cdr3_nt cdr3_aa
TRBJ1-5 many . TRBV9 TGTGCCAGCAGCGTACGGGCAGAGGGTATACAGCCCCAGCATTTT CASSVRAEGIQPQHF
TRBJ2-7 many TRBD1 TRBV4-2 TGTGCCAGCAGCCAGCTAGGGTGGACAGGGTCGGACGAGCAGTACTTC CASSQLGWTGSDEQYF
TRBJ2-1 many TRBD2 TRBV20-1 TGCACCCCTAGCGGCGACTACAATGAGCAGTTCTTC CTPSGDYNEQFF
TRBJ1-4 many . TRBV6-5 TGTGCCAGCAGTTACCGGGGACCTAATGAAAAACTGTTTTTT CASSYRGPNEKLFF
TRBJ2-7 many . TRBV3-1 TGTGCCAGCAGCCGCGGTTTCGAGCAGTACTTC CASSRGFEQYF
TRBJ1-5 many TRBD1 TRBV7-9 TGTGCCAGCAGCCGAGACAGGGATTTTTGGAATCAGCCCCAGCATTTT CASSRDRDFWNQPQHF
TRBJ1-1 . . TRBV6-2/TRBV6-3 TGTGCCAGCAGTTATGCGAGGGGCACTGAAGCTTTCTTT CASSYARGTEAFF
TRBJ2-5 many TRBD1 TRBV4-3 TGCGCCAGCAGCCAAGGGCCCCAGGGACAGAAAGAGACCCAGTACTTC CASSQGPQGQKETQYF
TRBJ2-2 many TRBD1 TRBV27 TGTGCCAGCAGTTTATCGAGACAGGGGTACGCCGGGGAGCTGTTTTTT CASSLSRQGYAGELFF
TRBJ1-2 few . TRBV20-1 TGCAGTGCTCGAACTTCGCAGCTAAACTATGGCTACACCTTC CSARTSQLNYGYTF
TRBJ1-5 many . TRBV7-2 TGTGCCAGCAGCACAAGAGGACAACAGCCCCAGCATTTT CASSTRGQQPQHF
TRBJ2-4 many . TRBV20-1 TGCAGTGCTAGAGGTCAGGGGATAGTGCGAGCCAAAAACATTCAGTACTTC CSARGQGIVRAKNIQYF
TRBJ1-2 many . TRBV5-1 TGCGCCAGCAGCCTAGGACCGAGTGGGGGCTACACCTTC CASSLGPSGGYTF
TRBJ2-3 many . TRBV20-1 TGCAGTGCTAGGGGGAATGCGCAGGATACGCAGTATTTT CSARGNAQDTQYF
TRBJ2-5 many . TRBV6-1 TGTGCCAGCAAATCGGGGATCCAAGAGACCCAGTACTTC CASKSGIQETQYF
TRBJ1-1 many . TRBV5-1 TGCGCCAGCAGCTTGAAGCCAGGGTGGGACACTGAAGCTTTCTTT CASSLKPGWDTEAFF
TRBJ1-5 many . TRBV19 TGTGCCAGTAGCGGGGGTGGCTATTATAGCAATCAGCCCCAGCATTTT CASSGGGYYSNQPQHF
TRBJ2-5 few TRBD1 TRBV3-1 TGTGCCAGCAGTCGTGGACAGGGAGTAAAGGAGACCCAGTACTTC CASSRGQGVKETQYF
TRBJ1-1 many TRBD1 TRBV5-1 TGCGCCAGCAGCTTGGTACAGGGGACTGAAGCTTTCTTT CASSLVQGTEAFF
TRBJ1-3 many . TRBV3-1 TGTGCCAGCAGCCAGTCCGGGTCTGGAAACACCATATATTTT CASSQSGSGNTIYF
TRBJ1-1 many . TRBV6-5 TGTGCCAGCATTTTTCGAGGGCCCGCCGGCACTGAAGCTTTCTTT CASIFRGPAGTEAFF
TRBJ2-3 many . TRBV7-9 TGTGCCAGCAGCTTCGGGTTGAGCACAGATACGCAGTATTTT CASSFGLSTDTQYF
TRBJ2-3 few . TRBV5-1 TGCGCCAGCAGCTTTGGCCCGACGACAGGCGGCACAGATACGCAGTATTTT CASSFGPTTGGTDTQYF
TRBJ1-2 many . TRBV28 TGTGCCAGCAGTTCGACAGAGACCAACTATGGCTACACCTTC CASSSTETNYGYTF
TRBJ2-3 many TRBD2 TRBV7-2 TGTGCCAGCAGCTTGCGGGGGGGCGGCACAGATACGCAGTATTTT CASSLRGGGTDTQYF
TRBJ1-1 many . TRBV5-8 TGTGCCAGCAGCCCCATTAGGGGGGAGAACACTGAAGCTTTCTTT CASSPIRGENTEAFF
TRBJ2-1 many TRBD1 TRBV5-1 TGCGCCAGCAGCGAGGGACAGACTTCCTACAATGAGCAGTTCTTC CASSEGQTSYNEQFF
TRBJ1-1 many . TRBV7-9 TGTGCCAGCAGTCAGGACGATACTGAAGCTTTCTTT CASSQDDTEAFF
TRBJ2-1 many . TRBV20-1 TGCAGTGCTAGGGAAGCAGGGAACTACAATGAGCAGTTCTTC CSAREAGNYNEQFF
TRBJ2-3 many TRBD2 TRBV4-3 TGCGCCAGCAGCCAAGATTTCAGGACTAGCGGGAGCACAGATACGCAGTATTTT CASSQDFRTSGSTDTQYF
TRBJ2-1 . . TRBV7-2 TGTGCCAGCAGCCGTCAGTTTGGGGGCAATGAGCAGTTCTTC CASSRQFGGNEQFF
TRBJ1-1 many . TRBV3-1 TGTGCCAGCAGCCCTAGGACGTTCCTAGTTGAAGCTTTCTTT CASSPRTFLVEAFF
TRBJ2-1 many . TRBV5-1 TGCGCCAGCAGCCTAACCGGGACACTCAACAATGAGCAGTTCTTC CASSLTGTLNNEQFF
TRBJ1-1 many TRBD1 TRBV19 TGTGCCAGTAGCTTACAGGGGGCCATGAACACTGAAGCTTTCTTT CASSLQGAMNTEAFF
TRBJ2-2 many . TRBV6-2/TRBV6-3 TGTGCCAGCAGTGACTGGACTTACACCGGGGAGCTGTTTTTT CASSDWTYTGELFF
TRBJ2-2 many . TRBV2 TGTGCCAGCACGGGGGATCTCACCGGGGAGCTGTTTTTT CASTGDLTGELFF
TRBJ2-5 many . TRBV5-1 TGCGCCAGCAGCTTGACCAGGCCCTCGCAAGAGACCCAGTACTTC CASSLTRPSQETQYF
TRBJ1-3 . . TRBV5-4 TGTGCCAGCAGCTTGGACACCTCTGGAAACACCATATATTTT CASSLDTSGNTIYF
TRBJ2-1 many . TRBV29-1 TGCAGCCCCGTACAAAATGGGCTGGGAGTTCTCGGCAATGAGCAGTTCTTC CSPVQNGLGVLGNEQFF
TRBJ1-1 many . TRBV12-3/TRBV12-4 TGTGCCAGCGGGCTCGCTTTCTTT CASGLAFF
TRBJ2-1 many TRBD2 TRBV18 TGTGCCAGCTCACCACTGCCAGCGGGGGGGAATGAGCAGTTCTTC CASSPLPAGGNEQFF
TRBJ2-1 many TRBD1 TRBV4-1 TGCGCCAGCAGCCAGGGGTGGACAGGGACCTACAATGAGCAGTTCTTC CASSQGWTGTYNEQFF
TRBJ2-3 few . TRBV18 TGTGCCAGCTCACCACCTGGCGGGCGCAGCACAGATACGCAGTATTTT CASSPPGGRSTDTQYF
TRBJ2-7 many . TRBV7-2 TGTGCCAGCAGCTTATCTTTCATGGCGGAGGGAACCTACGAGCAGTACTTC CASSLSFMAEGTYEQYF